This entry lists 11 T cell receptor beta chains sequenced from one sample in a study of PD-L1 blockade in urothelial cancer. The repertoire was sequenced with immunoSEQ multiplex PCR; TCRdb's copy has only in-frame clones and lacks some. This sample has around 100,000 clones, with around 93% found just once. Time point reported: peripheral blood 6 weeks after treatment start. The specimen was PBMCs, collected around atezolizumab (anti-PD-L1) treatment. The receptors stem from a man in his fifties or sixties with urothelial cancer.

This CDR3 reads CASSFDRGQTGELFF. CDR3 DNA sequence: TGTGCCAGCAGCTTCGACAGGGGGCAAACCGGGGAGCTGTTTTTT. The rearrangement uses TRBV13 and TRBJ2-2; 10 bases line up with TRBD1. This CDR3 is 15 amino acids long. J was trimmed by 5 bases and V by 3 bases; bases with no gene match: 3. Germline V gene data show CDR1 as PRHDT and CDR2 as FYEKMQ (reference sequence).

This clone occurred a few times. The CDR3 DNA follows: TGTGCCAGCAGCTTAACGCTGCGGGGGGCCGGAGAGACCCAGTACTTC. Translating gives CASSLTLRGAGETQYF. The rearrangement joins TRBV7-2 to TRBJ2-5; TRBD2 matches 8 bases. V gave up 2 bases and J gave up 4 bases; unmatched junction bases: 9. Per the germline V gene, CDR1 is SGHTA and CDR2 is FQGNSA. There are 16 residues in the CDR3.

In its sample, this clone was seen once. The rearrangement links TRBV2 to TRBJ1-2; D is unclear. Trimming stripped 5 bases from V and 3 bases from J, with 10 bases between. CDR1 is SNHLY, CDR2 FYNNEI, per germline. The CDR3 totals 13 residues. CDR3 DNA: TGTGCCAGCAGTCCCAGTTCTTACTATGGCTACACCTTC. This gives the protein CASSPSSYYGYTF.

The genes are TRBV20-1 and TRBJ2-5; D is unresolved. Trimming left V 8 bases short and J 3 bases short, with 10 bases between. Germline V CDR1 and CDR2: DFQATT, SNEGSKA (reference sequence). This CDR3 has 11 amino acids. CDR3 sequence: CSPFRKETQYF. The CDR3, as DNA: TGCAGTCCTTTCCGTAAAGAGACCCAGTACTTC.

The chain has TRBV13 and TRBJ1-1; no firm D call. V lost 6 bases and J lost 1, with 9 bases in between. Looked up from germline, CDR1 is PRHDT and CDR2 is FYEKMQ (reference sequence). The CDR3 runs 13 residues. In DNA, the CDR3 is TGTGCCAGCAGTTTTGCAGGGAACACTGAAGCTTTCTTT. Its translation is CASSFAGNTEAFF.

The chain recombines TRBV9 with TRBJ2-7, with 7 nucleotides matching TRBD2. The germline gives CDR1 SGDLS, CDR2 YYNGEE. There are 15 residues in the CDR3. Unmatched junction bases numbered 9, after V lost 1 base and J lost 5 bases. The CDR3 sequence: CASSVTSERGHEQYF. In nucleotides, the CDR3 is TGTGCCAGCAGCGTAACTAGCGAGAGGGGCCACGAGCAGTACTTC.

The CDR3 region is CASSQIPEAGSEKLFF. The CDR3 bases are TGTGCCAGCAGCCAAATACCCGAGGCGGGGAGTGAAAAACTGTTTTTT. This chain connects TRBV4-2 to TRBJ1-4; D unclear. The CDR3 totals 16 residues. Between the trimmed V and J ends, which lost 2 bases and 7 bases, there was a span of 17 bases. Germline assignment: CDR1 LGHNA and CDR2 YNFKEQ.

This chain uses TRBV30 with TRBJ2-1; 14 nucleotides match TRBD2. The V and J ends lost 6 bases and 7 bases, in that order; junction bases with no gene match: 8. The CDR3 runs 15 residues. In germline, CDR1 is GTSNPN, CDR2 SVGIG (reference sequence). CDR3 sequence: CACTGLAGGKNEQFF. In nucleotides, the CDR3 is TGTGCCTGTACTGGACTAGCGGGAGGTAAAAATGAGCAGTTCTTC.

The V gene is TRBV14, the J gene TRBJ2-3; 7 bases are shared with TRBD1. V was pared by 4 bases and J by 5 bases, with 6 bases of the junction left unmatched. Per the germline V gene, CDR1 is SGHDN and CDR2 is FVKESK. There are 14 residues in the CDR3. CDR3 DNA: TGTGCCAGCAGCCCGTGGACAGGCGAAGATACGCAGTATTTT. This translates into CASSPWTGEDTQYF.

J is TRBJ1-5 and V is TRBV5-8; D is unclear. Germline CDR1 reads SGHTS; CDR2 reads YDEGEE. There are 14 residues in the CDR3. V shed 4 bases and J shed 3 bases, with 11 bases lying between them. CDR3 nucleotides: TGTGCCAGCAGCCCCATAGACAACAATCAGCCCCAGCATTTT. As protein: CASSPIDNNQPQHF.

This chain connects TRBV5-4 to TRBJ2-7, with D unclear. Trimming stripped 0 bases from V and 3 bases from J, with 13 bases between. The CDR3 runs 15 residues. Germline CDR1 is SGHNT and CDR2 is YYREEE (reference sequence). Here the CDR3 DNA reads TGTGCCAGCAGCTTGGCATATGGCAGAAACTACGAGCAGTACTTC. It is translated as CASSLAYGRNYEQYF.